This is a list of T cell receptor beta chains from one sample in a study of T cells in Graves' hyperthyroidism and ophthalmopathy. MiXCR, run by TCRdb on the multiplex PCR reads, gives a single entry per CDR3 protein. Here the sample spans approximately 350,000 distinct CDR3 sequences, around 15% being singletons. Input material: blood. The receptor source for this set is a woman aged 55 to 70 with Graves' ophthalmopathy. The conserved cysteine and the conserved F or W are not part of the CDR3 here. The D gene is left open where the match is weak. Some rows mark clone size as missing; the rest say once, few, many or name a class of expanded clone.

>many|TRBD1|TRBJ2-3|TRBV24-1
ATSDDRANTDTQY
>few|NA|TRBJ2-7|TRBV9
ASSVAGQTYEQY
>few|TRBD2|TRBJ2-5|TRBV7-3
ASSLLGRASGQETQY
>many|NA|TRBJ2-7|TRBV11-3
ASSLARWDGRDDEQY
>many|NA|TRBJ2-1|TRBV27
ASSRRSVGDEQF
>many|NA|TRBJ2-4|TRBV28
AKPLGPECDMNIQY
>many|TRBD2|TRBJ2-3|TRBV28
ASSLTSGRFSDTQY
>many|TRBD2|TRBJ2-1|TRBV29-1
SVVLREVLYNEQF
>NA|NA|TRBJ2-1|TRBV11-2
ASSLVLKGRRYNEQF
>NA|NA|TRBJ2-4|TRBV5-1
ASSLSNPRDIQY
>NA|TRBD2|TRBJ2-1|TRBV24-1
ATSETGTSGSHEQF
>NA|NA|TRBJ1-5|TRBV12-3/TRBV12-4
ASSRGNQPQH
>many|NA|TRBJ2-1|TRBV6-1
ASTQRRGVNNEQF
>many|TRBD1|TRBJ2-5|TRBV18
ASSPPGQGGETQY
>once|NA|TRBJ1-3|TRBV18
ASSPPSRGPGNTIY
>NA|NA|TRBJ1-2|TRBV28
ASSDPGLGDYGYT
>NA|NA|TRBJ2-3|TRBV7-2
ASSLGVRGATDTQY
>many|TRBD2|TRBJ2-5|TRBV11-2
ASSLVPSGNQETQY
>NA|TRBD1|NA|TRBV28
ASSLRGLTDTQH
>few|NA|TRBJ1-6|TRBV3-1
ASSRVFVGGNSPLH
>many|TRBD2|TRBJ2-1|TRBV7-2
ASRPTSEYNEQF
>NA|NA|TRBJ2-5|TRBV20-1
SAIPVAWETQY
>NA|TRBD1|TRBJ2-7|TRBV12-3/TRBV12-4
ASSFGTGVAYEQY
>NA|TRBD1|TRBJ1-5|TRBV12-3/TRBV12-4
ASSLSARGNQPQH
>many|NA|TRBJ2-5|TRBV11-2
ASSSLTGSLRETQY
>many|NA|TRBJ2-5|TRBV15
ATSRDLASRWDQETQY
>few|NA|TRBJ2-7|TRBV12-3/TRBV12-4
ASSLVQRVQY
>many|TRBD1|TRBJ2-5|TRBV20-1
STEGQGYQETQY
>many|NA|TRBJ2-4|TRBV20-1
SAERSGLNIQY
>NA|NA|TRBJ1-3|TRBV6-2/TRBV6-3
ASRKSGNTIY
>many|TRBD2|TRBJ2-5|TRBV11-2
ASSLDTGGMETQY
>NA|TRBD2|TRBJ2-2|TRBV20-1
SAERLAGGGELF
>many|NA|TRBJ1-2|TRBV6-1
ASSEEGRDNYGYT
>NA|TRBD1|TRBJ1-5|TRBV28
ASRPGTVGNQPQH
>NA|NA|TRBJ2-1|TRBV20-1
SASNHEQF
>many|TRBD2|TRBJ2-1|TRBV6-1
ASSTGTSGNRHEQF
>many|NA|TRBJ2-3|TRBV24-1
ATSGQDGSTDTQY
>NA|NA|TRBJ2-1|TRBV20-1
SPRSGFNEQF
>many|NA|TRBJ2-7|TRBV6-1
ASGGSSDEQY
>many|NA|TRBJ2-3|TRBV27
ASSKGDTQY
>many|TRBD2|TRBJ2-3|TRBV20-1
SARPIAGVTDTQY
>many|NA|TRBJ1-5|TRBV2
ASSDPLQGRNQPQH
>many|NA|TRBJ2-2|TRBV5-1
ASSLEWNTGELF
>NA|TRBD1|TRBJ2-7|TRBV9
ASSVATGGEQY
>NA|TRBD2|TRBJ2-3|TRBV24-1
ATSSGSIDTQY
>many|NA|TRBJ2-7|TRBV27
ASSFRGEPVYEQY
>NA|NA|TRBJ2-7|TRBV19
ASSMQGSTYEQY
>few|TRBD1|TRBJ1-1|TRBV19
ASRSGQGVSTEAF
>NA|NA|TRBJ2-7|TRBV6-1
ASRNMAYEQY
>NA|TRBD2|TRBJ2-1|TRBV19
ASSRPLAGDYNEQF
>NA|NA|TRBJ2-3|TRBV9
ASSWKGGRSTDTQY
>NA|NA|TRBJ2-1|TRBV3-1
ASSRPAGRDEQF
>few|NA|TRBJ2-2|TRBV20-1
SAERGELF
>few|TRBD1|TRBJ2-5|TRBV10-3
AISDHGTGVAETQY
>many|NA|TRBJ2-2|TRBV28
ASSLIFGELF
>many|TRBD1|TRBJ2-7|TRBV20-1
SAQRQGYEQY
>few|TRBD1|TRBJ2-3|TRBV28
ASSLQGALSDTQY
>NA|NA|TRBJ2-7|TRBV19
ASSISRRYEQY